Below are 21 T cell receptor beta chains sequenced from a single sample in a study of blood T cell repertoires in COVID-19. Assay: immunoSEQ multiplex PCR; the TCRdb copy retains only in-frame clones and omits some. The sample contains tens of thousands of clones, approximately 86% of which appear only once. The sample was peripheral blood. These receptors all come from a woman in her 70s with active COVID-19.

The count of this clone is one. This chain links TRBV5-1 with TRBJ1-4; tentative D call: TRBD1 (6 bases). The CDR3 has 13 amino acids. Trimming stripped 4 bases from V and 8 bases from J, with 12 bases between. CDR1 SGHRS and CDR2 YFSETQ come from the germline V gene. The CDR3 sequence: CASSVTGYEKLFF. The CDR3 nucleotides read TGCGCCAGCAGCGTCACAGGGTACGAAAAACTGTTTTTT.

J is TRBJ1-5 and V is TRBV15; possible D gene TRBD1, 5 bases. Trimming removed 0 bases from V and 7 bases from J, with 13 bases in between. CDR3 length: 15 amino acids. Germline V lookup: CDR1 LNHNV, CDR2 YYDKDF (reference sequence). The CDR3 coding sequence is TGTGCCACCAGCAGAGAAGACGGGGGGGGACAGCCCCAGCATTTT. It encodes CATSREDGGGQPQHF. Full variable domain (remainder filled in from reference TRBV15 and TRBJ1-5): DAMVIQNPRYQVTQFGKPVTLSCSQTLNHNVMYWYQQKSSQAPKLLFHYYDKDFNNEADTPDNFQSRRPNTSFCFLDIRSPGLGDTAMYLCATSREDGGGQPQHFGDGTRLSIL.

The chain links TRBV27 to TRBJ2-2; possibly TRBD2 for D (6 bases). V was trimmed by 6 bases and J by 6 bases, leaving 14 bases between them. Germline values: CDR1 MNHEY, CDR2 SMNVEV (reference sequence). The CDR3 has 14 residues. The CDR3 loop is CASSELWGAGELFF. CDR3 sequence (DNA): TGTGCCAGCAGCGAGCTATGGGGGGCCGGGGAGCTGTTTTTT.

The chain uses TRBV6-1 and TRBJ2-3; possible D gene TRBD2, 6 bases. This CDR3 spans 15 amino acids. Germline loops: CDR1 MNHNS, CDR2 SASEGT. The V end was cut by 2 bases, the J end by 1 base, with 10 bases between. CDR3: CASSELPSGTDTQYF. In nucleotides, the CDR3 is TGTGCCAGCAGTGAACTCCCTAGCGGCACAGATACGCAGTATTTT.

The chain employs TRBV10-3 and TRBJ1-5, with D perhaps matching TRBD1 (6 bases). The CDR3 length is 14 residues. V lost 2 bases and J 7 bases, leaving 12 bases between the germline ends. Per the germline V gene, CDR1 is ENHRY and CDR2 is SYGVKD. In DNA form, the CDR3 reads TGTGCCATCAGTGAGGCCGGGGGGGGCCAGCCCCAGCATTTT. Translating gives CAISEAGGGQPQHF.

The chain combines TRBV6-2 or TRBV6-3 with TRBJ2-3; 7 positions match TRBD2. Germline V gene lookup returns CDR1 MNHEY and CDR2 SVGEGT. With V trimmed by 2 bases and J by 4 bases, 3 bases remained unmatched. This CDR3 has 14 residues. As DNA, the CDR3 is TGTGCCAGCAGTTACGGGAGGGCCGCAGATACGCAGTATTTT. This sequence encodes CASSYGRAADTQYF.

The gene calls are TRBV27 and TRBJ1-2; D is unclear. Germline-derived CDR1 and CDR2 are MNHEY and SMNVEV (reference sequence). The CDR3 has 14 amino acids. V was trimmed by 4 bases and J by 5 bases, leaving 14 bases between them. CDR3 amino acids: CASSSSIRQYGYTF. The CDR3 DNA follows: TGTGCCAGCAGTTCCTCGATCAGACAATATGGCTACACCTTC.

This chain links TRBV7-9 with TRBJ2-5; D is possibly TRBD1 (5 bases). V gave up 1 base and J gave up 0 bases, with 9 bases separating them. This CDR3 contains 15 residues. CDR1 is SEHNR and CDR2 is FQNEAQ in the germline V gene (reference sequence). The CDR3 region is CASSLGAGYQETQYF. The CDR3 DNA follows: TGTGCCAGCAGCTTAGGAGCAGGGTACCAAGAGACCCAGTACTTC.

CDR3 nucleotides: TGTGCCAGTCCCGGGAACAGGGTATCTGAAGCTTTCTTT. Its protein is CASPGNRVSEAFF. The chain recombines TRBV21-1 with TRBJ1-1; the table assigns TRBD1, which was not confirmed against the DNA. TRBV21-1 represents a pseudogene. The CDR3 contains 13 residues.

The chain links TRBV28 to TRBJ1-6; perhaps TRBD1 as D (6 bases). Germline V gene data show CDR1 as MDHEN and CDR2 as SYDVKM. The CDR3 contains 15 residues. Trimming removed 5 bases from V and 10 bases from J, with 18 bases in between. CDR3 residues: CASSLTGFLGSPLHF. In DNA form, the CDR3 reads TGTGCCAGCAGTCTAACAGGGTTTCTAGGATCACCCCTCCACTTT.

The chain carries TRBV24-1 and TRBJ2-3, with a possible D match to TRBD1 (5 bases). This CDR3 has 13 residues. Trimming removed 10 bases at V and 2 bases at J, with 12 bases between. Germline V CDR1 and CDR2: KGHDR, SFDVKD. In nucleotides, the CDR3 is TGTGCCACAGGGGATCAGCACACAGATACGCAGTATTTT. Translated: CATGDQHTDTQYF.

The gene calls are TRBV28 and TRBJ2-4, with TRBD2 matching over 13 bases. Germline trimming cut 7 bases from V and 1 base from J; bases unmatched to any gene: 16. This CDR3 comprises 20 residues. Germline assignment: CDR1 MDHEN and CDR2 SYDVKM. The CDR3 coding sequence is TGTGCCAGCACCTTTTCGTTACTAGCGGGAGGGCCCTCGGCCAAAAACATTCAGTACTTC. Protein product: CASTFSLLAGGPSAKNIQYF.

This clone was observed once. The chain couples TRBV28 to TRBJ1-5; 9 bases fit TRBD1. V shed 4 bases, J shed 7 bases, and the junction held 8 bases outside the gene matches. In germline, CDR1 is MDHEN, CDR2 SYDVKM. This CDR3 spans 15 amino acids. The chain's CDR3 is CASSYLTGGEQPQHF. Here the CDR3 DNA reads TGTGCCAGCAGTTACCTAACAGGGGGCGAACAGCCCCAGCATTTT.

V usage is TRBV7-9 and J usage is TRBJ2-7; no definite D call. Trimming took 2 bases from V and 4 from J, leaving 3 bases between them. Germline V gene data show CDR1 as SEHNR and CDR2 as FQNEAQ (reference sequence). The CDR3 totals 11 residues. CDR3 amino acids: CASSLQYEQYF. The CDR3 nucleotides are TGTGCCAGCAGCTTACAGTACGAGCAGTACTTC. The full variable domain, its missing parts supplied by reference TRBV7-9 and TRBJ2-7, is DTGVSQNPRHKITKRGQNVTFRCDPISEHNRLYWYRQTLGQGPEFLTYFQNEAQLEKSRLLSDRFSAERPKGSFSTLEIQRTEQGDSAMYLCASSLQYEQYFGPGTRLTVT.

The CDR3 is CASSLAAPYEQYF. The CDR3 bases are TGTGCCAGCAGTTTAGCAGCGCCCTACGAGCAGTACTTC. The chain couples TRBV27 to TRBJ2-7; D not certain. Between the trimmed V and J ends, which lost 2 bases and 2 bases, there was a span of 7 bases. The CDR3 loop spans 13 amino acids. The germline V gene has CDR1 MNHEY and CDR2 SMNVEV (reference sequence).

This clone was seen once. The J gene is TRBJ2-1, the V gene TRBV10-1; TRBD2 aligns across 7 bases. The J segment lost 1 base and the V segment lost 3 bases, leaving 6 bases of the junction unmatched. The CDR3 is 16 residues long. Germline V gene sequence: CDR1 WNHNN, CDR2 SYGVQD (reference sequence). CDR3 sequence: CASSDLTSRSYNEQFF. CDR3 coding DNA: TGCGCCAGCAGTGACCTGACTAGCAGATCCTACAATGAGCAGTTCTTC.

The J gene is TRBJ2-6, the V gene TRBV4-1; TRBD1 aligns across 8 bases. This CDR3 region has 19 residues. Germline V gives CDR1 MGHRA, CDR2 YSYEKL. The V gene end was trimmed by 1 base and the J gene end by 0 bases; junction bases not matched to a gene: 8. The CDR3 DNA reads TGCGCCAGCAGCCAAGGTTTGACAGGGGTCACCTCTGGGGCCAACGTCCTGACTTTC. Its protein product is CASSQGLTGVTSGANVLTF.

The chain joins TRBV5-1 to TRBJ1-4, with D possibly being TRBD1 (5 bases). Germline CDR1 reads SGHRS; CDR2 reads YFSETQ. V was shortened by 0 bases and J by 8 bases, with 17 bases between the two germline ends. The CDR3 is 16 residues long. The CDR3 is CASSLALGQRPEKLFF. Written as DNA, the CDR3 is TGCGCCAGCAGCTTGGCCTTAGGACAACGGCCGGAAAAACTGTTTTTT.

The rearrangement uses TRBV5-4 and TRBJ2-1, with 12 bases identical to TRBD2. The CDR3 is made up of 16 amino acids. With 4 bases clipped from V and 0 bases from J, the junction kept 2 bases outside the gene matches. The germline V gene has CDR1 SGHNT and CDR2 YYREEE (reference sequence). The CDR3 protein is CASSGTSGSSYNEQFF. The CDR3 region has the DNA TGTGCCAGCAGCGGGACTAGCGGGTCCTCCTACAATGAGCAGTTCTTC.

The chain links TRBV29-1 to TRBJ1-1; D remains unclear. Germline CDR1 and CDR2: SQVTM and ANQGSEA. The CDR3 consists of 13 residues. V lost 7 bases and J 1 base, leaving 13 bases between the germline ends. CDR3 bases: TGCAGCGCCCAATACCGGGGGAACACTGAAGCTTTCTTT. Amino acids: CSAQYRGNTEAFF.

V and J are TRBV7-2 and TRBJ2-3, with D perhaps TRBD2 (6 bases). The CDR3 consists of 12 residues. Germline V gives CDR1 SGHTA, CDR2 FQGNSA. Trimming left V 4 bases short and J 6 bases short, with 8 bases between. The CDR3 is CASSSGRDTQYF. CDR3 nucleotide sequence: TGTGCCAGCAGCTCGGGGAGGGATACGCAGTATTTT.